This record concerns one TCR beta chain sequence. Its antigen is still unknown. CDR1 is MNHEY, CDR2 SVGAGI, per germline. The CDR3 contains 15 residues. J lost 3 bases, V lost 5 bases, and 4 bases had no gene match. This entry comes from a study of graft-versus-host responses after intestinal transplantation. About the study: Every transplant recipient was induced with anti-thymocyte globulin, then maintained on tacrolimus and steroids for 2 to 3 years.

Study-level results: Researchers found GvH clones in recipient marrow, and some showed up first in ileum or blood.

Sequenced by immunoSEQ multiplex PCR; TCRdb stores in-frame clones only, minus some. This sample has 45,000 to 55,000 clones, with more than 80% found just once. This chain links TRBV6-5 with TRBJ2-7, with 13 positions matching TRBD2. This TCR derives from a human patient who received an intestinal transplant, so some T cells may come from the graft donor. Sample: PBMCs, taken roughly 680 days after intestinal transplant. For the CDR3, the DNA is TGTGCCAGCAGTCTAAGGACTAGCGGGGGCTACGAGCAGTACTTC. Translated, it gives CASSLRTSGGYEQYF.